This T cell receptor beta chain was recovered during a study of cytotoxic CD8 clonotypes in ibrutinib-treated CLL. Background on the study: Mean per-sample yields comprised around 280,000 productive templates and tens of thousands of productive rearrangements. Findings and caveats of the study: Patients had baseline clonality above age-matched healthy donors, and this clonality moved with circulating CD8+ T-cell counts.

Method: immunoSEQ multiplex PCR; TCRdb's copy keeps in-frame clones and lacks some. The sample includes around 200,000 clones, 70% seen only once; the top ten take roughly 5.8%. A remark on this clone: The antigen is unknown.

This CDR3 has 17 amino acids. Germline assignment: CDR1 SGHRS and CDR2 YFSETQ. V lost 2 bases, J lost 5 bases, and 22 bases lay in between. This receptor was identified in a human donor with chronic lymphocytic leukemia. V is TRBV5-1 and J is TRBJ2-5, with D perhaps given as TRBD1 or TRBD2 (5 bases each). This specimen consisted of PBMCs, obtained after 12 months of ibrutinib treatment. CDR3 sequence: CASSLGLPGTQGETQYF. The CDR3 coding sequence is TGCGCCAGCAGCTTAGGGCTGCCCGGGACCCAAGGGGAGACCCAGTACTTC.